This entry lists 18 T cell receptor beta chains sequenced from one sample in a study of shared clonotypes between healthy human individuals. TCRdb keeps only in-frame clones here, not all; method: immunoSEQ multiplex PCR. Here the sample spans tens of thousands of clones, roughly two thirds being singletons. Sequencing was done on a sample of memory CD8+ T cells sorted from blood. Sample subset: CD45RO+ cells pooled with CCR7-negative TemRA cells. These receptors all come from a man younger than 45 in good health.

Ten or more counts support this clone. The genes are TRBV6-4 and TRBJ1-2; D possibly corresponds to TRBD1 (6 bases). This CDR3 comprises 14 residues. V dropped 0 bases and J dropped 6 bases, with 11 bases sitting between them. Germline CDR1 reads MRHNA; CDR2 reads SNTAGT. The DNA for the CDR3 is TGTGCCAGCAGTGACTCTGGGGGGGCGCATGGCTACACCTTC. It is translated as CASSDSGGAHGYTF.

This chain joins TRBV29-1 and TRBJ1-1; D gene unclear. The CDR3 runs 12 residues. The V and J ends lost 5 bases and 1 base respectively, with 8 bases between them. Germline CDR1 and CDR2: SQVTM and ANQGSEA. The CDR3 DNA is TGCAGCGTTTATCCAGGGAACACTGAAGCTTTCTTT. It is translated as CSVYPGNTEAFF.

This clone was seen only a few times. V is TRBV28 and J is TRBJ2-3; D possibly corresponds to TRBD2 (5 bases). The CDR3 contains 15 residues. V was pared by 5 bases and J by 14 bases, with 26 bases between. CDR1 is MDHEN, CDR2 SYDVKM, per germline. The CDR3 DNA follows: TGTGCCAGCAGTCCTACCACCGACTCTAGCCCCCTGCCGTATTTT. It encodes CASSPTTDSSPLPYF.

The chain has TRBV29-1 and TRBJ2-1; D perhaps matches TRBD2 (6 bases). Germline V lookup: CDR1 SQVTM, CDR2 ANQGSEA. CDR3 length: 14 amino acids. Trimming removed 7 bases at V and 13 bases at J, with 26 bases between. The CDR3 sequence is CSAPDPAGLHVQFF. CDR3 DNA sequence: TGCAGCGCCCCGGACCCCGCGGGGCTTCACGTACAGTTCTTC.

Here the CDR3 reads CASSALAGANNEQFF. The CDR3 nucleotides read TGTGCCAGCAGTGCACTAGCGGGAGCCAACAATGAGCAGTTCTTC. The gene calls are TRBV6-4 and TRBJ2-1; 11 bases map to TRBD2. The V gene's germline CDR1 is MRHNA and CDR2 SNTAGT. After removal of 4 bases from V and 5 bases from J, the junction contained 4 bases not matched to a gene. This CDR3 spans 15 amino acids.

The chain uses TRBV4-3 and TRBJ2-7; 9 positions match TRBD2. From germline, CDR1 is LGHNA and CDR2 YSLEER. Trimming cost V 2 bases and J 3 bases; bases outside gene matches: 8. The length of the CDR3 is 16 residues. The DNA of the CDR3 is TGCGCCAGCAGCCAATCAGCGCGGGGGGGCTTCTACGAGCAGTACTTC. Translating it yields CASSQSARGGFYEQYF.

The chain joins TRBV6-5 to TRBJ2-7; 9 bases align to TRBD1. The junction had 9 bases not matched to a gene; V was cut back by 0 bases and J by 6 bases. Germline V gene lookup returns CDR1 MNHEY and CDR2 SVGAGI. The CDR3 has 16 residues. CDR3 sequence: CASSYSPATGGAEQYF. CDR3 DNA: TGTGCCAGCAGTTACTCCCCTGCCACAGGGGGCGCCGAGCAGTACTTC.

This clone has just one count. This chain links TRBV28 with TRBJ1-5, with TRBD1 matching 9 bases. Germline loops: CDR1 MDHEN, CDR2 SYDVKM. Trimming at V came to 6 bases and at J to 2 bases, leaving 11 bases not matched to a gene. The CDR3 runs 17 residues. CDR3 bases: TGTGCCAGCAGCTACCCAACAGGGGGCGGGGGCAATCAGCCCCAGCATTTT. Translation gives CASSYPTGGGGNQPQHF.

V is TRBV7-9 and J is TRBJ1-5; a weak D match, TRBD1 (5 bases). CDR3 length equals 16 residues. Germline V gives CDR1 SEHNR, CDR2 FQNEAQ (reference sequence). The V end was cut by 5 bases, the J end by 7 bases, with 21 bases between. DNA for the CDR3: TGTGCCAGCAGCCTGGGTTCCGGGGCCTTGAGACAGCCCCAGCATTTT. This gives the protein CASSLGSGALRQPQHF. Drawing the rest from reference TRBV7-9 and TRBJ1-5, the complete variable domain is DTGVSQNPRHKITKRGQNVTFRCDPISEHNRLYWYRQTLGQGPEFLTYFQNEAQLEKSRLLSDRFSAERPKGSFSTLEIQRTEQGDSAMYLCASSLGSGALRQPQHFGDGTRLSIL.

This chain joins TRBV7-9 and TRBJ1-5, with 7 positions matching TRBD1. V lost 4 bases to trimming and J lost 5 bases; unmatched junction nucleotides: 8. The CDR3 runs 15 residues. The germline CDR1 and CDR2 sequences are SEHNR and FQNEAQ (reference sequence). CDR3 sequence: CASSSGDSFDQPQHF. DNA for the CDR3: TGTGCCAGCAGCTCAGGGGACAGCTTCGATCAGCCCCAGCATTTT. The whole variable domain, filled in from reference TRBV7-9 and TRBJ1-5, reads DTGVSQNPRHKITKRGQNVTFRCDPISEHNRLYWYRQTLGQGPEFLTYFQNEAQLEKSRLLSDRFSAERPKGSFSTLEIQRTEQGDSAMYLCASSSGDSFDQPQHFGDGTRLSIL.

This rearrangement joins TRBV19 to TRBJ2-2; D call uncertain. The CDR3 consists of 15 residues. Trimming shortened V by 3 bases and J by 4 bases, and 12 bases separated the two germline ends. Germline V gene data show CDR1 as LNHDA and CDR2 as SQIVND (reference sequence). The CDR3 loop is CASSISLTGTGELFF. The CDR3 DNA is TGTGCCAGTAGTATCAGCCTGACTGGCACCGGGGAGCTGTTTTTT.

This rearrangement joins TRBV19 to TRBJ1-2, with D possibly TRBD1 on 5 matching bases. The V end lost 4 bases, the J end lost 2 bases, and 11 bases lay between the germline ends. This CDR3 is built from 14 residues. Per germline, CDR1 LNHDA and CDR2 SQIVND (reference sequence). CDR3 nucleotide sequence: TGTGCCAGTAGTAACGACAGACGAAACTATGGCTACACCTTC. Its translation is CASSNDRRNYGYTF.

The chain couples TRBV4-1 to TRBJ1-5; the D gene is possibly TRBD1 (5 bases). The ends were cut back, 1 base at V and 3 bases at J, with 19 bases in the middle. CDR3 length: 18 amino acids. The germline V gene encodes CDR1 MGHRA and CDR2 YSYEKL. CDR3 DNA: TGCGCCAGCAGCCAAGCCCCTCCAGGGCCGGGGAACAATCAGCCCCAGCATTTT. Translated, it gives CASSQAPPGPGNNQPQHF.

CDR3 amino acids: CASRGGASYEQYF. DNA of the CDR3: TGCGCCAGCAGGGGCGGGGCCTCCTACGAGCAGTACTTC. The J gene is TRBJ2-7, the V gene TRBV10-2; D may be TRBD2 (6 bases). This CDR3 is 13 amino acids long. Germline CDR1 reads WSHSY; CDR2 reads SAAADI. The ends were cut back, 6 bases at V and 0 bases at J, with 9 bases in the middle.

The chain combines TRBV6-1 with TRBJ2-3, with 9 bases aligning to TRBD2. The CDR3 extends over 15 amino acids. Trimming cost V 4 bases and J 5 bases; bases outside gene matches: 7. Germline V gives CDR1 MNHNS, CDR2 SASEGT. The CDR3 DNA reads TGTGCCAGCAGTGGTAGCGGGAGTGATTTAGATACGCAGTATTTT. The encoded protein is CASSGSGSDLDTQYF.

V gene TRBV5-4 combines with J gene TRBJ2-1, with D unresolved. With 4 bases removed from V and 5 bases from J, the gap between germline ends came to 7 bases. The CDR3 totals 12 residues. The germline CDR1 and CDR2 sequences are SGHNT and YYREEE (reference sequence). The CDR3 DNA is TGTGCCAGCAGCGTTGCGGACAATGAGCAGTTCTTC. This sequence encodes CASSVADNEQFF.

The chain links TRBV27 to TRBJ2-7, with TRBD2 identical over 10 bases. CDR1 and CDR2 from the germline V gene are MNHEY and SMNVEV (reference sequence). This CDR3 spans 14 amino acids. With V trimmed by 5 bases and J by 6 bases, 7 bases remained unmatched. The CDR3 DNA reads as TGTGCCAGCAGTCCCCTAGCGGGAGCAGGCGAGCAGTACTTC. Translating gives CASSPLAGAGEQYF.

The V gene is TRBV7-4, the J gene TRBJ1-4; TRBD1 matches 7 bases. The CDR3 covers 16 residues. Germline assignment: CDR1 SGHVT and CDR2 SQSDAQ. The ends lost 1 base at V and 4 bases at J; junction bases unmatched: 6. CDR3 nucleotides: TGTGCCAGCAGCTTAGTTGGGACAGCAAGTAATGAAAAACTGTTTTTT. Translation gives CASSLVGTASNEKLFF.